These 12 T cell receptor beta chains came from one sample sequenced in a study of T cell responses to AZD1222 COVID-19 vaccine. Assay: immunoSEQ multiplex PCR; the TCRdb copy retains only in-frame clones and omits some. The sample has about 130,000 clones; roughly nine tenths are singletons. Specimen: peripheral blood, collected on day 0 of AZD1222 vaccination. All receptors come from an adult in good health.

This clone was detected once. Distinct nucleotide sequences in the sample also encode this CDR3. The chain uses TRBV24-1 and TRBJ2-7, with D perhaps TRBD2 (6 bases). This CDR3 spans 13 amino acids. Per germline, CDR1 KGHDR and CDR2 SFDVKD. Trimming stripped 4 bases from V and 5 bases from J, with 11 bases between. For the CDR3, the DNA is TGTGCCACCAGTGACGGGGGTTTGGACGAGCAGTACTTC. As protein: CATSDGGLDEQYF.

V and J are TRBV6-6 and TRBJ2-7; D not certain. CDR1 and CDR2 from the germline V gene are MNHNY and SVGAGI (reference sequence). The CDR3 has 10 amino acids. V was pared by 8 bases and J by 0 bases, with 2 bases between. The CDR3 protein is CASGSYEQYF. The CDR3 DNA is TGTGCCAGCGGCTCCTACGAGCAGTACTTC.

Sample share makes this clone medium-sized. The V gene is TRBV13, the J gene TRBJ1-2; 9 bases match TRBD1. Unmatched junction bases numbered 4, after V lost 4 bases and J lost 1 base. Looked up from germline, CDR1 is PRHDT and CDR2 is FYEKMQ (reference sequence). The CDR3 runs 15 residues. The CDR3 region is CASSYGTGSNYGYTF. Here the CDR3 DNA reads TGTGCCAGCAGCTATGGGACAGGGAGTAACTATGGCTACACCTTC. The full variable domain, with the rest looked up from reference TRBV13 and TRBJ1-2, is AAGVIQSPRHLIKEKRETATLKCYPIPRHDTVYWYQQGPGQDPQFLISFYEKMQSDKGSIPDRFSAQQFSDYHSELNMSSLELGDSALYFCASSYGTGSNYGYTFGSGTRLTVV.

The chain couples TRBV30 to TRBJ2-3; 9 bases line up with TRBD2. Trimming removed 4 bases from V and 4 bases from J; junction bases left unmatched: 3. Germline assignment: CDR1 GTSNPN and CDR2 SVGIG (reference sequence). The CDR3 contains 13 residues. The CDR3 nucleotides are TGTGCCTGGACTAGCGGGATCGCAGATACGCAGTATTTT. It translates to CAWTSGIADTQYF.

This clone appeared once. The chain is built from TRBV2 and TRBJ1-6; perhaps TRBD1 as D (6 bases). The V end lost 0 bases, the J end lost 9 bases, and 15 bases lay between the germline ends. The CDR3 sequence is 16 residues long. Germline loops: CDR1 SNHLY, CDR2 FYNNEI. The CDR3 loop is CASSEALGTLVSPLHF. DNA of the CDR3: TGTGCCAGCAGTGAAGCGCTAGGGACACTAGTTTCACCCCTCCACTTT.

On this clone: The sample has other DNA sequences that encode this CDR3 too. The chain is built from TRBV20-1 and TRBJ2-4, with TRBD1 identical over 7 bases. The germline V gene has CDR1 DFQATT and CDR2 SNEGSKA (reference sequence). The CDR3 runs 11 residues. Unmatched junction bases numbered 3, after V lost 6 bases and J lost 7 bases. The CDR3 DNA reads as TGCAGTGCCCCGACAGGGAACATTCAGTACTTC. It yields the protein CSAPTGNIQYF.

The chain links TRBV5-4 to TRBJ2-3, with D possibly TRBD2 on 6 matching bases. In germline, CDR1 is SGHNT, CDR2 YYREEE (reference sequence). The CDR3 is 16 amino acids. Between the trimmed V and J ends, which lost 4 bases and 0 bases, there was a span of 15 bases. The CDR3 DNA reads TGTGCCAGCAGCCCTCTGGGGAGGTCTAGCACAGATACGCAGTATTTT. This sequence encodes CASSPLGRSSTDTQYF.

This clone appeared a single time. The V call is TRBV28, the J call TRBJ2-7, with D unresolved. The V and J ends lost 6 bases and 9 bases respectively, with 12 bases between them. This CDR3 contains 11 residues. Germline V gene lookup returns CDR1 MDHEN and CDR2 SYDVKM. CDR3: CASRTGLGQYF. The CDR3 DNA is TGTGCCAGCAGGACTGGCTTGGGGCAGTACTTC.

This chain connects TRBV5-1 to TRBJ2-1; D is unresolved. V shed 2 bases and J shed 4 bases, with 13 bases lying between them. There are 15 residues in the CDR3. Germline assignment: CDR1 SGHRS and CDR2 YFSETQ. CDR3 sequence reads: CASSLEATTYNEQFF. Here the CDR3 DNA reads TGCGCCAGCAGCTTAGAGGCTACTACTTACAATGAGCAGTTCTTC.

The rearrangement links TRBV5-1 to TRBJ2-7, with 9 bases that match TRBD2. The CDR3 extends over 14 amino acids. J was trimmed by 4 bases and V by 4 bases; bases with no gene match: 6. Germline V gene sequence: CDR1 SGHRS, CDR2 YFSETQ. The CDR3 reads CASSTGLAGYEQYF. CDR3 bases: TGCGCCAGCAGCACGGGACTAGCAGGGTACGAGCAGTACTTC.

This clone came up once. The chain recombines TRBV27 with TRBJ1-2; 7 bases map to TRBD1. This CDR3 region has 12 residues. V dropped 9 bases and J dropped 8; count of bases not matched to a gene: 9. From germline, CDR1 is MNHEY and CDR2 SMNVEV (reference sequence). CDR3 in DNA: TGTGCCAGTTCCGGGGACAGCCGCGGCTACACCTTC. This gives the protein CASSGDSRGYTF.

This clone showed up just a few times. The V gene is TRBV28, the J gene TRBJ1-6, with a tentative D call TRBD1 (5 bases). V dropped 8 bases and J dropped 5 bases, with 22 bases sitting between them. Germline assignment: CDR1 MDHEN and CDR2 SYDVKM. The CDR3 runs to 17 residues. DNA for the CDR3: TGTGCCAGCCGAACTCCCGGTACGGGAGGGGATAATTCACCCCTCCACTTT. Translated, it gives CASRTPGTGGDNSPLHF.